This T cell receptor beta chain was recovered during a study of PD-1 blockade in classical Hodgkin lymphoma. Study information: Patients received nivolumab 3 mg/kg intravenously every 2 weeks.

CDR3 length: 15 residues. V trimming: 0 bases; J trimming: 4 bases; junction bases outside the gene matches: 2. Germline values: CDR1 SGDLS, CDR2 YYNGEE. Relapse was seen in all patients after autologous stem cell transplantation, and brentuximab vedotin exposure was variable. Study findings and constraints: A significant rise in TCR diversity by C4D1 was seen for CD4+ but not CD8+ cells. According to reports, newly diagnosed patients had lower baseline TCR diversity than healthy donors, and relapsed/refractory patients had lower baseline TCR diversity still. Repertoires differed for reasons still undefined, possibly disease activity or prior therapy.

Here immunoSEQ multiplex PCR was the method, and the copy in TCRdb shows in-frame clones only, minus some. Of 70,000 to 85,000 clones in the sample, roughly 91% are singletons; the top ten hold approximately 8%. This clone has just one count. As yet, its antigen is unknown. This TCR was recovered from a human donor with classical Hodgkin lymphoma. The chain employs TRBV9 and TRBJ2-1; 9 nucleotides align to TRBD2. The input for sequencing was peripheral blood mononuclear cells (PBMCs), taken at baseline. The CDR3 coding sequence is TGTGCCAGCAGCGTAGCTAGCGGGGATTACAATGAGCAGTTCTTC. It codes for CASSVASGDYNEQFF. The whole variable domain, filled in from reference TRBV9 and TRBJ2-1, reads DSGVTQTPKHLITATGQRVTLRCSPRSGDLSVYWYQQSLDQGLQFLIQYYNGEERAKGNILERFSAQQFPDLHSELNLSSLELGDSALYFCASSVASGDYNEQFFGPGTRLTVL.